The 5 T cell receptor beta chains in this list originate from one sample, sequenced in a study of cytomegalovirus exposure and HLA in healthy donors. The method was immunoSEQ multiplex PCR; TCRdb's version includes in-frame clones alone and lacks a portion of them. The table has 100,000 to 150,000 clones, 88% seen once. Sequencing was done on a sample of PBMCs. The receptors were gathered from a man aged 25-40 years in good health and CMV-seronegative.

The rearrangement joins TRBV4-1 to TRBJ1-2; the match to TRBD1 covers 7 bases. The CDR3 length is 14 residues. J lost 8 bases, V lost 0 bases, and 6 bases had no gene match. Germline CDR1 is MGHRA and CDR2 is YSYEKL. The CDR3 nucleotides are TGCGCCAGCAGCCAAGAGCGAGGGGGCTGGGGCTACACCTTC. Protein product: CASSQERGGWGYTF.

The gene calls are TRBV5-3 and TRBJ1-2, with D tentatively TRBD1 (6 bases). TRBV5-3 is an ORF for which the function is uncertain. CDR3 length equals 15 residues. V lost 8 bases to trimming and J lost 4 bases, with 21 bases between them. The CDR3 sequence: CASSLPIAGAYGYTF. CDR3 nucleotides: TGTGCCAGCAGTCTCCCAATCGCAGGGGCCTATGGCTACACCTTC.

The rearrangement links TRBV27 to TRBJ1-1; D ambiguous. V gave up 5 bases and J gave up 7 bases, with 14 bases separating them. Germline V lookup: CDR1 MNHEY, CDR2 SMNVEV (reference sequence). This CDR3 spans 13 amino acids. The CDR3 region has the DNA TGTGCCAGCAGTCACAGATCCACTGTTGAAGCTTTCTTT. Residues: CASSHRSTVEAFF.

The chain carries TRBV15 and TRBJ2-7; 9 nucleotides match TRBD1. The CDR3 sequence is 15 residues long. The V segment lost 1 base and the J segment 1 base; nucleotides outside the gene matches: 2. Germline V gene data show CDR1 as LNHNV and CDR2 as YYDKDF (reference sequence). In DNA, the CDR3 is TGTGCCACCAGCAGAGCCGGGACAGGGTCCTACGAGCAGTACTTC. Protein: CATSRAGTGSYEQYF.

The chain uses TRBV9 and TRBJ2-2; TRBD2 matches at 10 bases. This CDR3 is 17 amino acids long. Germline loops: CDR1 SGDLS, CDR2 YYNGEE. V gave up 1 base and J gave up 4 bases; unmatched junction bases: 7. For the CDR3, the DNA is TGTGCCAGCAGCGTACCAGCGGGAGGGGTCGGCACCGGGGAGCTGTTTTTT. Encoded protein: CASSVPAGGVGTGELFF.